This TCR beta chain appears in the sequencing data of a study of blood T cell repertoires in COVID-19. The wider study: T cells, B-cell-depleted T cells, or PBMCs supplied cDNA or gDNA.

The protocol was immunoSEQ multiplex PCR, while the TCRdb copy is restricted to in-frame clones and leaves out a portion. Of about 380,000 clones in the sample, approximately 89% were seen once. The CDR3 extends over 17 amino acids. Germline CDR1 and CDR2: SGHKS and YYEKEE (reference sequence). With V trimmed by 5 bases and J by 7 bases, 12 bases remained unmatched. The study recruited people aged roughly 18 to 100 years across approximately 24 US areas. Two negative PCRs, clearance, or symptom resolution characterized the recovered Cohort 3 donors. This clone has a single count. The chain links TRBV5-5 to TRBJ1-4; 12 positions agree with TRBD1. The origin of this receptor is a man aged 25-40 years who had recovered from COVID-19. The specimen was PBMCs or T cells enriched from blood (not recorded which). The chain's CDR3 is CASRRAGTGGISEKLFF. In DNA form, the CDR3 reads TGTGCCAGCAGACGTGCCGGGACAGGGGGCATTAGTGAAAAACTGTTTTTT. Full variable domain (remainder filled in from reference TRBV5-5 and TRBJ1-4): DAGVTQSPTHLIKTRGQQVTLRCSPISGHKSVSWYQQVLGQGPQFIFQYYEKEERGRGNFPDRFSARQFPNYSSELNVNALLLGDSALYLCASRRAGTGGISEKLFFGSGTQLSVL.